Each of the 15 T cell receptor beta chains below was sequenced from the same sample in a study of T cell responses to AZD1222 COVID-19 vaccine. TCRdb's table, derived via immunoSEQ multiplex PCR, lists solely in-frame clones and lacks some. Of 120,000 to 150,000 clones listed, 92% were seen once; the top ten hold about 4%. The material sequenced was peripheral blood, taken 28 days after the second AZD1222 dose. The receptor set was obtained from an adult who received the AZD1222 COVID-19 vaccine.

The rearrangement uses TRBV28 and TRBJ2-7; TRBD2 is a possible D gene (6 bases). Germline V gives CDR1 MDHEN, CDR2 SYDVKM. Between the trimmed V and J ends, which lost 2 bases and 5 bases, there was a span of 19 bases. The CDR3 is 16 amino acids. The CDR3 bases are TGTGCCAGCAGTTTACATAGCGGTTTGGGCCCAAACGAGCAGTACTTC. This encodes CASSLHSGLGPNEQYF.

V is TRBV4-1 and J is TRBJ2-7; a weak D match, TRBD1 (5 bases). CDR1 and CDR2 from the germline V gene are MGHRA and YSYEKL. V gave up 5 bases and J gave up 4 bases, with 15 bases separating them. The CDR3 extends over 14 amino acids. DNA of the CDR3: TGCGCCAGCAGCTTCCGACAGTCCTCGTACGAGCAGTACTTC. The encoded protein is CASSFRQSSYEQYF.

V is TRBV6-2 or TRBV6-3 and J is TRBJ1-5, with 8 bases fitting TRBD1. Trimming took 3 bases from V and 0 from J; bases not matched to a gene: 7. Germline V gene lookup returns CDR1 MNHEY and CDR2 SVGEGT. CDR3 length: 17 residues. The CDR3 is CASSYTRGQASNQPQHF. CDR3 DNA: TGTGCCAGCAGTTATACCCGGGGACAGGCTAGCAATCAGCCCCAGCATTTT.

The genes are TRBV3-1 (or the pseudogene TRBV3-2) and TRBJ2-7; TRBD2 matches 8 bases. V gave up 1 base and J gave up 1 base; unmatched junction bases: 3. The CDR3 consists of 15 residues. Germline V gene data show CDR1 as LGHDT and CDR2 as YNNKEL (reference sequence). The CDR3 loop is CASSQVTSGSYEQYF. CDR3 sequence (DNA): TGTGCCAGCAGCCAAGTTACTAGCGGATCCTACGAGCAGTACTTC.

This clone was counted once. The genes are TRBV7-3 and TRBJ2-3, with a tentative D call TRBD1 (6 bases). This CDR3 region has 15 residues. V was shortened by 2 bases and J by 3 bases, with 12 bases between the two germline ends. The germline CDR1 and CDR2 sequences are SGHTA and FQGTGA. CDR3 region: CASSLGGQGTDTQYF. DNA for the CDR3: TGTGCCAGCAGCTTAGGCGGGCAGGGGACAGATACGCAGTATTTT.

The chain recombines TRBV5-1 with TRBJ2-2, with 11 nucleotides matching TRBD2. CDR1 and CDR2 (germline): SGHRS, YFSETQ. This CDR3 has 17 residues. The V gene end was trimmed by 4 bases and the J gene end by 3 bases; junction bases not matched to a gene: 8. The CDR3 bases are TGCGCCAGCAGCCCGGAGGGACTAGCGGAGCACACCGGGGAGCTGTTTTTT. Encoded protein: CASSPEGLAEHTGELFF. Based on the CDR3 plus reference TRBV5-1 and TRBJ2-2, the full variable domain is KAGVTQTPRYLIKTRGQQVTLSCSPISGHRSVSWYQQTPGQGLQFLFEYFSETQRNKGNFPGRFSGRQFSNSRSEMNVSTLELGDSALYLCASSPEGLAEHTGELFFGEGSRLTVL.

In this sample, this clone turned up once. The CDR3 DNA follows: TGTGCCAGCAGCCCCGGGACGCAGGCCTTTCAAGAGACCCAGTACTTC. As protein: CASSPGTQAFQETQYF. This rearrangement joins TRBV5-6 to TRBJ2-5; tentatively, D is TRBD1 or TRBD2 (5 bases each). This CDR3 is 16 amino acids long. The V gene lost 4 bases and the J gene lost 2 bases, with 18 bases spanning the gap. The germline V gene has CDR1 SGHDT and CDR2 YYEEEE.

In this sample, this clone turned up a few times. This rearrangement joins TRBV5-6 to TRBJ2-3; unclear D gene. Trimming left V 3 bases short and J 4 bases short, with 18 bases between. Germline V gene lookup returns CDR1 SGHDT and CDR2 YYEEEE. The CDR3 spans 16 residues. CDR3 sequence reads: CASSSVGERVADTQYF. CDR3 nucleotide sequence: TGTGCCAGCAGCTCCGTAGGCGAGAGAGTAGCAGATACGCAGTATTTT.

The CDR3 loop reads CASSPTGQPQHF. The CDR3 DNA reads TGTGCCAGCTCACCGACGGGGCAGCCCCAGCATTTT. The chain recombines TRBV18 with TRBJ1-5, with D unresolved. The CDR3 consists of 12 residues. The V end was cut by 3 bases, the J end by 7 bases, with 7 bases between. Germline V gene lookup returns CDR1 KGHSH and CDR2 LQKENI.

The rearrangement links TRBV7-2 to TRBJ2-4, with 8 bases aligning to TRBD1. Germline loops: CDR1 SGHTA, CDR2 FQGNSA. The CDR3 is 16 residues long. J lost 2 bases, V lost 4 bases, and 7 bases had no gene match. DNA of the CDR3: TGTGCCAGCAGCTCGTCGACAGGGGCATCCAAAAACATTCAGTACTTC. This encodes CASSSSTGASKNIQYF.

The genes are TRBV28 and TRBJ2-5; 9 bases map to TRBD2. Germline values: CDR1 MDHEN, CDR2 SYDVKM. CDR3 length: 15 residues. The V and J ends lost 3 bases and 5 bases, in that order; junction bases with no gene match: 7. DNA of the CDR3: TGTGCCAGCAGTTTCGGCGGGAGGGCCTGGGAGACCCAGTACTTC. It specifies CASSFGGRAWETQYF. Variable domain in full (rest from reference TRBV28 and TRBJ2-5): DVKVTQSSRYLVKRTGEKVFLECVQDMDHENMFWYRQDPGLGLRLIYFSYDVKMKEKGDIPEGYSVSREKKERFSLILESASTNQTSMYLCASSFGGRAWETQYFGPGTRLLVL.

V is TRBV9 and J is TRBJ2-2, with D hard to call. The CDR3 spans 14 residues. Trimming pared 0 bases from V and 4 bases from J, leaving 7 bases between. Per the germline V gene, CDR1 is SGDLS and CDR2 is YYNGEE. The CDR3 loop is CASSVGLPTGELFF. The CDR3 DNA reads as TGTGCCAGCAGCGTAGGTCTGCCCACCGGGGAGCTGTTTTTT.

The CDR3 region is CASSPQGNTEAFF. The CDR3 nucleotides read TGTGCCAGCTCACCGCAGGGGAACACTGAAGCTTTCTTT. This rearrangement joins TRBV18 to TRBJ1-1, with a possible D match to TRBD1 (5 bases). Germline V gene lookup returns CDR1 KGHSH and CDR2 LQKENI. The CDR3 has 13 residues. Trimming pared 3 bases from V and 1 base from J, leaving 6 bases between. Drawing the rest from reference TRBV18 and TRBJ1-1, the complete variable domain is NAGVMQNPRHLVRRRGQEARLRCSPMKGHSHVYWYRQLPEEGLKFMVYLQKENIIDESGMPKERFSAEFPKEGPSILRIQQVVRGDSAAYFCASSPQGNTEAFFGQGTRLTVV.

The chain recombines TRBV5-6 with TRBJ1-1; a weak D match, TRBD1 (6 bases). Germline V gene lookup returns CDR1 SGHDT and CDR2 YYEEEE. The CDR3 runs 14 residues. V gave up 4 bases and J gave up 0 bases, with 10 bases separating them. CDR3 in DNA: TGTGCCAGCAGCCCGGGACACCTGAACACTGAAGCTTTCTTT. Translation: CASSPGHLNTEAFF.

Points on this clone: The sample holds other DNA sequences that translate to the same CDR3. The V gene is TRBV6-2 or TRBV6-3, the J gene TRBJ1-5, with 10 bases aligning to TRBD1. The CDR3 sequence is 13 residues long. Germline values: CDR1 MNHEY, CDR2 SVGEGT. Germline trimming cut 5 bases from V and 6 bases from J; bases unmatched to any gene: 1. The CDR3 region is CASSGQGGQPQHF. CDR3 sequence (DNA): TGTGCCAGCAGTGGACAGGGGGGTCAGCCCCAGCATTTT.